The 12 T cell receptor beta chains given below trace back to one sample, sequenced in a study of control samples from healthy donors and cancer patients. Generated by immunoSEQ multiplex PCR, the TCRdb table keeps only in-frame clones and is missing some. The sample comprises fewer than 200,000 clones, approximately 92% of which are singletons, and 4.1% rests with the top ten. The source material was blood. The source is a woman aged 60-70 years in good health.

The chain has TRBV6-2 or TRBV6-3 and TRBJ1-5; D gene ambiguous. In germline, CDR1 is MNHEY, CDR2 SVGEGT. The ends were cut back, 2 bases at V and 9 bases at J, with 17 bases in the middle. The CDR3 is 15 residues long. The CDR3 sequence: CASSYVSSQGMPQHF. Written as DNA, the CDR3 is TGTGCCAGCAGTTACGTTTCCAGTCAAGGGATGCCCCAGCATTTT.

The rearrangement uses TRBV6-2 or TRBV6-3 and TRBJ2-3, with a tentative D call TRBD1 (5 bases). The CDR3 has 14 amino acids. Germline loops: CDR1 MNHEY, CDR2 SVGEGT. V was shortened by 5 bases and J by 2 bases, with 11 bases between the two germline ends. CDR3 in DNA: TGTGCCAGCAGTAATACAGGATACACAGATACGCAGTATTTT. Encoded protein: CASSNTGYTDTQYF.

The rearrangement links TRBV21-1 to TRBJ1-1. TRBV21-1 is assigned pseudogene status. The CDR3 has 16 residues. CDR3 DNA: TGTGCCAGCAGCAAAGGTTCACCGGGCATGAACACTGAAGCTTTCTTT. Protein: CASSKGSPGMNTEAFF.

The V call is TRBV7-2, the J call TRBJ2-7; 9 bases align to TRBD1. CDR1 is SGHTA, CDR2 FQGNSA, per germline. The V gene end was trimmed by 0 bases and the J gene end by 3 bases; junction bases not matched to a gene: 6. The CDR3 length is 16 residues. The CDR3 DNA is TGTGCCAGCAGCTTAGCCCCTGGGACAGGGTACTACGAGCAGTACTTC. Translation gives CASSLAPGTGYYEQYF.

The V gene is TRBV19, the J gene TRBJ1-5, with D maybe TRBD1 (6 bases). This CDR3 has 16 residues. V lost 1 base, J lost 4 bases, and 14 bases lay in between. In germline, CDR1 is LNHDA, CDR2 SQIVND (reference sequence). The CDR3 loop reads CASSIAADSRNQPQHF. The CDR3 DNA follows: TGTGCCAGTAGTATAGCCGCGGACAGTCGGAATCAGCCCCAGCATTTT.

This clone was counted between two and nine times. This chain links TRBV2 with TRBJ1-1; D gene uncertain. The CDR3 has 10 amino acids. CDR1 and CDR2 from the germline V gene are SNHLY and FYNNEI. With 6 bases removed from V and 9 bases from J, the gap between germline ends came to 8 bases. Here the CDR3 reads CASSVGQAFF. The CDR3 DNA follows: TGTGCCAGCAGCGTCGGCCAAGCTTTCTTT.

The CDR3 region has the DNA TGTGCCAGTAGTGCTAGGACCTACGAGCAGTACTTC. It translates to CASSARTYEQYF. The chain carries TRBV19 and TRBJ2-7; D ambiguous. Germline V lookup: CDR1 LNHDA, CDR2 SQIVND (reference sequence). The CDR3 has 12 amino acids. V gave up 5 bases and J gave up 2 bases, with 7 bases separating them.

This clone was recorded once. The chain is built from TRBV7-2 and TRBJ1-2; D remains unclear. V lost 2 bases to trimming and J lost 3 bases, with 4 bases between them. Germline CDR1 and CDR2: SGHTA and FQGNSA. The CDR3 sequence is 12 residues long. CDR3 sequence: CASSLQYYGYTF. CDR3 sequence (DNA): TGTGCCAGCAGCTTACAGTACTATGGCTACACCTTC.

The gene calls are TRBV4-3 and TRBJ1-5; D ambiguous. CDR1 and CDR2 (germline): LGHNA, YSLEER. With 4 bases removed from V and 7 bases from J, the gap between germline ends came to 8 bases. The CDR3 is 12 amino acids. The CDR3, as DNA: TGCGCCAGCAGCCCCCCCTGGCAGCCCCAGCATTTT. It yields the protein CASSPPWQPQHF.

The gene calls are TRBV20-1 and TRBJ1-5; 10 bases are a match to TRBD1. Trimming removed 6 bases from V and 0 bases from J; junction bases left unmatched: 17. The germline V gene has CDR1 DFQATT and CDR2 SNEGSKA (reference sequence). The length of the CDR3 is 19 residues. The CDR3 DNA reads TGCAGTGCCAGTGCAGGAAGACAGGGGGCTCCTAGTAGCAATCAGCCCCAGCATTTT. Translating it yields CSASAGRQGAPSSNQPQHF.

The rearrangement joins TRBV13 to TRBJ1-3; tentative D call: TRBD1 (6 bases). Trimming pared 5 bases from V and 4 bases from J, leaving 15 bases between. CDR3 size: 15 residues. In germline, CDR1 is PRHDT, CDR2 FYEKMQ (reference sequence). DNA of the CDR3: TGTGCCAGCAGCCTCGGGGGCGCCGGGGGAAACACCATATATTTT. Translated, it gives CASSLGGAGGNTIYF.

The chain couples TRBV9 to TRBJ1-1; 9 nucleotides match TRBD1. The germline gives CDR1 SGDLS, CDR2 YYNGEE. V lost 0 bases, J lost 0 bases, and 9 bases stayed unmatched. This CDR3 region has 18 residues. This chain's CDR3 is CASSVESPDRGLNTEAFF. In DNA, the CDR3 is TGTGCCAGCAGCGTAGAGAGCCCGGACAGGGGATTGAACACTGAAGCTTTCTTT.